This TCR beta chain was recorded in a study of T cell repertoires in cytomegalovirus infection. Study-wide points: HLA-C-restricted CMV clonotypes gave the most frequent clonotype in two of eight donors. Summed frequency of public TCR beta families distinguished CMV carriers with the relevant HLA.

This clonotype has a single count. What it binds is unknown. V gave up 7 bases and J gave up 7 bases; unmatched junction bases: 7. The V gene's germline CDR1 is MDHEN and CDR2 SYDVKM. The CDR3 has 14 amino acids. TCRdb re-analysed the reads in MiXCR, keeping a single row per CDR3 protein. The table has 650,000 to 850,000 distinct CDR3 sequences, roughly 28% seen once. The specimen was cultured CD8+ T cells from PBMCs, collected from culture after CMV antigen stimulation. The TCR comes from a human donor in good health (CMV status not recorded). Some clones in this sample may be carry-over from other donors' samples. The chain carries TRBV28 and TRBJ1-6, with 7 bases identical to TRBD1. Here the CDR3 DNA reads TGTGCCAGCATATCCGACAGGGTAAATTCACCCCTCCACTTT. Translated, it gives CASISDRVNSPLHF.